The present T cell receptor (beta chain) was sequenced within a study of OX40 agonist ivuxolimab in advanced cancers. Whole-study findings and limits: Among some nonresponders, normalized T-cell clonal expansion was also low.

Deletions cut 0 bases from V and 8 bases from J, with 8 bases between. Germline assignment: CDR1 SGDLS and CDR2 YYNGEE. The length of the CDR3 is 13 residues. As for this clone: The antigen remains unidentified.

The data were produced by immunoSEQ multiplex PCR, yet TCRdb's version contains in-frame clones alone and is incomplete. The table has roughly 24,000 clones, 83% seen once. The chain carries TRBV9 and TRBJ2-2; D remains unclear. The input for sequencing was CD4+ or CD8+ T cells sorted from blood, taken in a trial of the OX40 agonist ivuxolimab. The source of this sequence is an adult with an advanced solid tumor such as melanoma, head and neck, liver or kidney cancer. The CDR3, as DNA: TGTGCCAGCAGCGTAGTCCAACGAGGGGAGCTGTTTTTT. Its translation is CASSVVQRGELFF.